The 26 T cell receptor beta chains below all came from one sample that was sequenced in a study of T cell repertoires in cytomegalovirus infection. TCRdb ran MiXCR on the reads and lists one entry per CDR3 protein. The sample has some 920,000 distinct CDR3 sequences; around 30% are singletons. For these receptors, no antigen is known. Sequencing was performed on cultured CD8+ T cells from PBMCs, taken from culture after CMV antigen stimulation. The receptors were gathered from a human donor in good health (CMV status not recorded). Some clones in this sample may be carry-over from other donors' samples.

The chain links TRBV6-2 or TRBV6-3 to TRBJ2-1; 7 bases agree with TRBD1. The length of the CDR3 is 15 residues. The trim removed 5 bases at V and 5 bases at J, leaving 9 bases unmatched. The V gene's germline CDR1 is MNHEY and CDR2 SVGEGT. CDR3 in DNA: TGTGCCAGCAGTCCCGGGACAGAGACGGACAATGAGCAGTTCTTC. This sequence encodes CASSPGTETDNEQFF.

V usage is TRBV12-3 or TRBV12-4 and J usage is TRBJ1-2; TRBD1 might be the D (6 bases). V was pared by 1 base and J by 4 bases, with 13 bases between. The length of the CDR3 is 15 residues. CDR3 protein: CASSLGRQGIYGYTF. The DNA for the CDR3 is TGTGCCAGCAGTTTAGGGCGTCAGGGGATCTATGGCTACACCTTC.

This clonotype was seen at least ten times. The chain recombines TRBV15 with TRBJ2-4; the match to TRBD1 covers 10 bases. The J segment lost 0 bases and the V segment lost 3 bases, leaving 14 bases of the junction unmatched. There are 20 residues in the CDR3. Germline CDR1 LNHNV, CDR2 YYDKDF (reference sequence). The CDR3 spells CATSRGSGTGEYLAKNIQYF. The CDR3 DNA sequence: TGTGCCACCAGCAGGGGATCCGGGACAGGGGAATATCTAGCCAAAAACATTCAGTACTTC.

This clonotype appeared a few times. The chain has TRBV20-1 and TRBJ2-1, with 11 bases matching TRBD2. The CDR3 is made up of 15 amino acids. The junction had 1 base not matched to a gene; V was cut back by 1 base and J by 2 bases. Germline V gene lookup returns CDR1 DFQATT and CDR2 SNEGSKA (reference sequence). The CDR3 nucleotides read TGCAGTGCTAGAGTTAGCGGGGGGGCCTACAATGAGCAGTTCTTC. Its protein product is CSARVSGGAYNEQFF.

This clonotype was recorded at least ten times. This chain connects TRBV7-3 to TRBJ1-1; 10 bases match TRBD1. Trimming cost V 2 bases and J 4 bases; bases outside gene matches: 4. Germline V gene lookup returns CDR1 SGHTA and CDR2 FQGTGA. The CDR3 is 15 residues long. The CDR3 protein is CASSLGTGVSTEAFF. In DNA form, the CDR3 reads TGTGCCAGCAGCTTAGGGACAGGGGTTTCCACTGAAGCTTTCTTT.

This clonotype was seen only a few times. This chain uses TRBV28 with TRBJ2-5; D is ambiguous. Trimming took 7 bases from V and 5 from J, leaving 11 bases between them. Germline assignment: CDR1 MDHEN and CDR2 SYDVKM. The CDR3 consists of 12 residues. CDR3 loop: CASTTGLETQYF. In DNA form, the CDR3 reads TGTGCCAGCACTACGGGTTTGGAGACCCAGTACTTC. Supplemented by reference TRBV28 and TRBJ2-5, the full variable domain reads DVKVTQSSRYLVKRTGEKVFLECVQDMDHENMFWYRQDPGLGLRLIYFSYDVKMKEKGDIPEGYSVSREKKERFSLILESASTNQTSMYLCASTTGLETQYFGPGTRLLVL.

This clonotype was seen a handful of times. The V call is TRBV28, the J call TRBJ1-4; a possible D gene is TRBD1 (6 bases). Germline loops: CDR1 MDHEN, CDR2 SYDVKM. Trimming took off 5 bases at V and 4 bases at J, with 17 bases between the two ends. This CDR3 comprises 16 residues. CDR3 region: CASSDQDRAYNEKLFF. CDR3 sequence (DNA): TGTGCCAGCAGTGACCAGGACAGAGCCTATAATGAAAAACTGTTTTTT.

The chain combines TRBV12-3 or TRBV12-4 with TRBJ2-7; 7 bases match TRBD2. V shed 5 bases and J 5 bases; nucleotides not matched to a gene: 6. The CDR3 consists of 13 residues. The CDR3 DNA sequence: TGTGCCAGCAGTATGGCGGGGGTAGACGAGCAGTACTTC. Its protein product is CASSMAGVDEQYF.

This chain joins TRBV7-9 and TRBJ2-1; 9 bases fit TRBD1. Germline-derived CDR1 and CDR2 are SEHNR and FQNEAQ (reference sequence). The CDR3 length is 15 residues. J was trimmed by 6 bases and V by 5 bases; bases with no gene match: 8. Here the CDR3 DNA reads TGTGCCAGCAGCCCTCGGACAGGGGCATTCAATGAGCAGTTCTTC. Encoded protein: CASSPRTGAFNEQFF.

The genes are TRBV5-6 and TRBJ1-2; D is uncertain. Germline CDR1 is SGHDT and CDR2 is YYEEEE. V was trimmed by 3 bases and J by 7 bases, leaving 10 bases between them. The CDR3 is made up of 12 amino acids. The CDR3 loop is CASSSYTGGYTF. In DNA form, the CDR3 reads TGTGCCAGCAGCTCATATACGGGTGGCTACACCTTC.

The chain recombines TRBV10-3 with TRBJ1-2, with 7 bases fitting TRBD1. J gave up 6 bases and V 8 bases, and 3 bases lay outside the gene matches. The CDR3 runs 11 residues. The germline CDR1 and CDR2 sequences are ENHRY and SYGVKD. CDR3 nucleotide sequence: TGTGCCATCGGGACAGCCGATGGCTACACCTTC. It encodes CAIGTADGYTF.

In its sample, this clonotype was seen a few times. This chain connects TRBV10-3 to TRBJ2-1; D gene unclear. In germline, CDR1 is ENHRY, CDR2 SYGVKD. Trimming pared 2 bases from V and 0 bases from J, leaving 17 bases between. The CDR3 is 18 residues long. The CDR3 sequence is CAISERKAPLSSYNEQFF. Here the CDR3 DNA reads TGTGCCATCAGTGAGCGTAAGGCGCCCCTGAGCTCCTACAATGAGCAGTTCTTC.

This clonotype was detected only a few times. J is TRBJ1-2 and V is TRBV7-9; 9 bases fit TRBD1. There are 14 residues in the CDR3. Germline loops: CDR1 SEHNR, CDR2 FQNEAQ (reference sequence). With V trimmed by 11 bases and J by 6 bases, 13 bases remained unmatched. The CDR3 coding sequence is TGTGCCGGTGGGACAGGGCCCTATCATGATGGCTACACCTTC. This gives the protein CAGGTGPYHDGYTF.

The table lists this clonotype with a count of one. V is TRBV24-1 and J is TRBJ2-5; the D gene could be TRBD1 or TRBD2 (6 bases each). The germline CDR1 and CDR2 sequences are KGHDR and SFDVKD. Trimming stripped 1 base from V and 2 bases from J, with 16 bases between. This CDR3 is built from 17 residues. CDR3 coding DNA: TGTGCCACCAGTGATTTTTCGGGGGCCGGACCTCAAGAGACCCAGTACTTC. The encoded protein is CATSDFSGAGPQETQYF.

The chain combines TRBV27 with TRBJ2-7, with 7 bases lining up with TRBD1. Germline V gene sequence: CDR1 MNHEY, CDR2 SMNVEV (reference sequence). Unmatched junction bases numbered 3, after V lost 1 base and J lost 3 bases. This CDR3 has 14 amino acids. The CDR3 nucleotides read TGTGCCAGCAGTTTATGGGGGACAGACTACGAGCAGTACTTC. Its translation is CASSLWGTDYEQYF.

This clonotype came up a few times. The rearrangement uses TRBV7-9 and TRBJ2-1, with D perhaps matching TRBD2 (6 bases). The CDR3 runs to 12 residues. Germline lookup yields CDR1 SEHNR and CDR2 FQNEAQ (reference sequence). V was shortened by 1 base and J by 10 bases, with 8 bases between the two germline ends. This chain's CDR3 is CASSLDAGEQFF. CDR3 in DNA: TGTGCCAGCAGCTTAGATGCGGGAGAGCAGTTCTTC.

The V call is TRBV5-1, the J call TRBJ2-1; 12 bases fit TRBD2. The CDR3 runs 18 residues. The junction had 6 bases not matched to a gene; V was cut back by 2 bases and J by 0 bases. In germline, CDR1 is SGHRS, CDR2 YFSETQ. The CDR3: CASSLLAGGQSSYNEQFF. The CDR3 bases are TGCGCCAGCAGCTTACTAGCGGGGGGACAGAGCTCCTACAATGAGCAGTTCTTC.

V and J are TRBV7-9 and TRBJ2-7, with TRBD1 as a possible D gene (5 bases). The CDR3 totals 15 residues. Germline V gene data show CDR1 as SEHNR and CDR2 as FQNEAQ (reference sequence). V was pared by 4 bases and J by 1 base, with 14 bases between. The DNA of the CDR3 is TGTGCCAGCAGCTCCTCGACAGCATTTTCCTACGAGCAGTACTTC. Encoded protein: CASSSSTAFSYEQYF.

This clonotype was seen only a few times. J is TRBJ2-1 and V is TRBV15; 10 bases line up with TRBD2. V was clipped by 5 bases and J by 4 bases; unmatched bases: 11. Germline CDR1 reads LNHNV; CDR2 reads YYDKDF (reference sequence). This CDR3 comprises 17 residues. The DNA for the CDR3 is TGTGCCACCAGCTTACCAGAGATGACTAGCGGGTACAATGAGCAGTTCTTC. It translates to CATSLPEMTSGYNEQFF.

The J gene is TRBJ2-5, the V gene TRBV27; 11 positions agree with TRBD1. Trimming at V came to 6 bases and at J to 2 bases, leaving 8 bases not matched to a gene. The CDR3 has 16 amino acids. In germline, CDR1 is MNHEY, CDR2 SMNVEV (reference sequence). The CDR3 spells CASRILGTGGQETQYF. CDR3 in DNA: TGTGCCAGCAGAATCTTAGGGACAGGGGGACAAGAGACCCAGTACTTC.

This clonotype was detected only a few times. V usage is TRBV27 and J usage is TRBJ1-2, with D unclear. Germline CDR1 reads MNHEY; CDR2 reads SMNVEV (reference sequence). Deletions cut 0 bases from V and 6 bases from J, with 8 bases between. The length of the CDR3 is 13 residues. The CDR3 region has the DNA TGTGCCAGCAGTTTATCGGAGAGGGATGGCTACACCTTC. Translated, it gives CASSLSERDGYTF.

This clonotype was observed a handful of times. The CDR3 end shows no conserved phenylalanine or tryptophan, and so a read error is likely. The chain has TRBV4-1 and TRBJ2-5; 12 bases fit TRBD1. Germline-derived CDR1 and CDR2 are MGHRA and YSYEKL. The CDR3 is made up of 20 amino acids. The trim removed 0 bases at V and 1 base at J, leaving 12 bases unmatched. DNA for the CDR3: TGCGCCAGCAGCCAAGATGAAACCGGGACAGGGGGCACCGTCCAAGAGACCCAGTACTCC. Amino acid sequence: CASSQDETGTGGTVQETQYS.

This clonotype appeared a few times. This chain links TRBV25-1 with TRBJ1-6, with TRBD1 identical over 7 bases. In germline, CDR1 is MGHDK, CDR2 SYGVNS. With V trimmed by 2 bases and J by 6 bases, 4 bases remained unmatched. This CDR3 is 15 amino acids long. This CDR3 is CASSEDRAINSPLHF. The CDR3 DNA reads TGTGCCAGCAGTGAAGACAGGGCCATTAATTCACCCCTCCACTTT.

The J gene is TRBJ1-6, the V gene TRBV19; D call uncertain. V lost 0 bases to trimming and J lost 5 bases, with 8 bases between them. The CDR3 totals 15 residues. Germline CDR1 LNHDA, CDR2 SQIVND (reference sequence). In DNA form, the CDR3 reads TGTGCCAGTAGTATAGATCTCAGCCATAATTCACCCCTCCACTTT. It translates to CASSIDLSHNSPLHF.

This clonotype was detected a few times. This chain uses TRBV18 with TRBJ2-1, with D perhaps TRBD2 (7 bases). The CDR3 loop spans 15 amino acids. Deletions cut 6 bases from V and 6 bases from J, with 18 bases between. Germline V gives CDR1 KGHSH, CDR2 LQKENI. The CDR3 sequence is CASSLRKGGANEQFF. The CDR3 DNA is TGTGCCAGCTCGCTAAGGAAGGGGGGGGCCAATGAGCAGTTCTTC.

This chain links TRBV2 with TRBJ2-7, with TRBD1 matching over 10 bases. Germline trimming cut 1 base from V and 3 bases from J; bases unmatched to any gene: 3. The CDR3 covers 15 residues. In germline, CDR1 is SNHLY, CDR2 FYNNEI. In DNA, the CDR3 is TGTGCCAGCAGTGAAGTGACAGGGGGCTACTACGAGCAGTACTTC. Translating gives CASSEVTGGYYEQYF.